This T cell receptor (beta chain) comes out of a study of blood T cell repertoires in COVID-19. Study as a whole: T cells, B-cell-depleted T cells, or PBMCs provided the cDNA or gDNA that served as material.

Measured with immunoSEQ multiplex PCR; TCRdb has only the in-frame clones, and not every one. The table records fewer than 200,000 clones, 83% of them present only once. The study assigned cohorts using participant-reported clinical history. Between the trimmed V and J ends, which lost 7 bases and 5 bases, there was a span of 20 bases. CDR3 size: 15 residues. Germline V CDR1 and CDR2: SGHVS, FQNEAQ. The source of this sequence is a woman aged 50 to 65 who had recovered from COVID-19. Sequencing was done on a sample of PBMCs or T cells enriched from blood (not recorded which). The gene calls are TRBV7-8 and TRBJ2-5, with a possible D match to TRBD2 (6 bases). CDR3 sequence (DNA): TGTGCCAGCACCCTTCAGGGAGGACTGAGGGAGACCCAGTACTTC. It encodes CASTLQGGLRETQYF.